The source of this TCR beta chain is a study of blood T cells in healthy people across ages (dated by TCRdb to between 2015 and 2016). General notes on the study: In model experiments, template switching captured about one uniquely barcoded TCR beta cDNA molecule for every two T cells. The study measured age-related changes in TCR beta repertoire diversity using deep sequencing normalized with unique cDNA molecular identifiers. Four age groups were formed from the donors: young (average approximately 16 years), middle-aged (just under 40), aged (about 62) and long-lived (less than 85). To avoid experimental bias, donors of different ages were randomly spread across the sequencing lanes. For two donors (one aged 18 to 30 and one aged 80 or older), the study analyzed two additional independent replicas of 1 million unique cDNA reads from the same blood draw. The full study reports these points: Observed TCR beta diversity correlated strongly with the percentage of naive T cells measured by flow cytometry. Observed TCR beta diversity per million T cells fell roughly linearly with age, and a significant reduction was already apparent by age roughly 40. Because profiling used bulk unsorted PBMCs, naive and antigen-experienced compartments could not be compared conclusively. Compared with the aged group, the long-lived group had more naive CD4+ T cells, fewer expanded clones and increased TCR diversity, a pattern suggesting age selection. Donor CMV infection status was unknown, potentially confounding age-related changes in expanded clonotypes. Estimates of total diversity based on one million sequenced T cells were considered lower bounds and underestimates.

The approximately 39 donors, aged roughly 6 to 90 years, were systemically healthy Caucasian individuals from Russia. Each donor gave around 9.5 milliliters of peripheral blood, collected into EDTA-treated Vacutainer tubes. Ficoll-Paque density-gradient centrifugation was used to isolate PBMCs, with at least 7 million per sample. Trizol reagent was used to extract total RNA from PBMCs, with at least 5 micrograms per sample. The percentages of naive CD45RAhigh/CD27high T cells were determined by flow cytometry on a PBMC aliquot from every donor. The library was prepared using 5' RACE. TCRdb shows the sequencer as Illumina HiSeq 2500. A second PCR of roughly 6 to 12 cycles was run with a J-beta primer mix and a sample-barcoded 5' primer. A unique molecular identifier was introduced onto each TCR beta cDNA molecule by a template-switch 5' adaptor carrying 12 random nucleotides. Each sample yielded at least 2.5 million CDR3-containing paired-end reads. First-strand cDNA synthesis was performed from all RNA using the Mint cDNA synthesis kit, with priming by a TRBC-specific oligonucleotide. After uracil-DNA glycosylase treatment, a first 18-cycle PCR used universal primers M1SS and BC2_uni_R on all cDNA. Under the source paper's analysis protocol: For normalization, 1 million high-quality reads were randomly selected from each sample, with every read carrying a distinct molecular identifier. Reads sharing molecular identifiers were discarded rather than binned into consensus sequences. CDR3 identification, clonotype clustering and error correction used MiTCR with a Q25 quality threshold and the strictest error-elimination algorithm. A nonparametric unseen species model using Euler transformation provided a lower-bound estimate of total TCR beta diversity. The raw public data were reprocessed by TCRdb itself: fastp quality trimming at Q25, MiXCR clonotype calling, in-frame beta chains only. Identical CDR3 protein sequences are pooled into one entry, listed with their most common genes and DNA. The V and J calls and clone size come from TCRdb's table, not from the authors' own analysis. Counted in this sample were 920,000 or so distinct CDR3 sequences; more than 40% of them appeared once. The ten top clones hold 18% of the sample.

Concerning this clonotype itself: The specificity of this receptor is unknown. The junction differs from germline at one of its ends, possibly a read error.

From the cysteine up to the phenylalanine, the CDR3 has a length of 16 residues. Left in the record is the CDR3 DNA by itself, 48 bases read in frame from the first base. The germline V gene sets CDR1 to SGHTA and CDR2 to FQGNSA. Sample: blood. This sequence was found in a woman aged 60-75 years in good health. This receptor chain uses TRBV7-2 and TRBJ2-1, with 8 junctional bases fitting TRBD2. The CDR3 protein is CASGLGASGPDNEQFF. The DNA reads TGTGCCAGCGGCCTAGGGGCTAGCGGGCCCGACAATGAGCAGTTCTTT.